This TCR beta chain is from a study of identical twins. After template switching added a universal primer site, the resulting cDNA carried unique molecular identifiers. TCRdb re-derived calls from the 5' RACE reads in MiXCR, one entry per CDR3 protein. Of 500,000 or so distinct CDR3 sequences in the sample, around 14% were seen once. Findings and limits, study-wide: In monozygotic twins, models underestimated the sharing of out-of-frame TCR alpha. There were fewer insertions in abundant cord blood beta clonotypes, but memory repertoires showed no such pattern.

The germline V gene has CDR1 ENHRY and CDR2 SYGVKD. CDR3 length: 15 residues. V lost 6 bases and J lost 4; bases outside the gene matches: 4. This clonotype was seen a handful of times. Its antigen is not known. These records were also assigned to another study, of yellow fever vaccine responses in identical twins.

The sequence was obtained from a young woman in good health. The chain employs TRBV10-3 and TRBJ2-2; 11 bases agree with TRBD2. The sequenced sample was CD4+ T cells sorted from blood. The CDR3 is CAISSSGRSTGELFF. The CDR3 DNA is TGTGCCATCAGCTCTAGCGGGAGGAGCACCGGGGAGCTGTTTTTT.